The 8 T cell receptor beta chains presented below share a single source sample, sequenced in a study of technical replicates of blood from a handful of donors. Some clones are missing from TCRdb's copy, which holds only in-frame ones; the method was immunoSEQ multiplex PCR. The sample has 84,000 or so clones; 97% are singletons. The sequencing input was T cells isolated from PBMCs. These receptors came from a human donor in good health.

The rearrangement uses TRBV18 and TRBJ1-4; D gene ambiguous. Trimming pared 3 bases from V and 7 bases from J, leaving 12 bases between. Germline V gene sequence: CDR1 KGHSH, CDR2 LQKENI. This CDR3 comprises 14 residues. The CDR3 DNA is TGTGCCAGCTCACCGGCGGGCTCTGTTGAAAAACTGTTTTTT. This codes for CASSPAGSVEKLFF.

The V gene is TRBV5-4, the J gene TRBJ1-2; TRBD1 matches 7 bases. The J segment lost 6 bases and the V segment lost 4 bases, leaving 12 bases of the junction unmatched. This CDR3 has 15 residues. The germline CDR1 and CDR2 sequences are SGHNT and YYREEE (reference sequence). CDR3 coding DNA: TGTGCCAGCAGCCCTACCGGGACAGACAGAAATGGCTACACCTTC. Its protein product is CASSPTGTDRNGYTF.

The chain recombines TRBV2 with TRBJ2-7; D ambiguous. The germline V and J ends were trimmed by 1 base and 4 bases, with 5 bases remaining between them. Looked up from germline, CDR1 is SNHLY and CDR2 is FYNNEI. This CDR3 comprises 12 residues. CDR3 bases: TGTGCCAGCAGTGAAGGGAGTTACGAGCAGTACTTC. As protein: CASSEGSYEQYF.

This sequence joins TRBV11-2 and TRBJ1-1; D ambiguous. Trimming took off 5 bases at V and 0 bases at J, with 13 bases between the two ends. The germline V gene has CDR1 SGHAT and CDR2 FQNNGV. This CDR3 is built from 15 residues. The CDR3 sequence: CASSPFGVMNTEAFF. For the CDR3, the DNA is TGTGCCAGCAGCCCCTTCGGGGTTATGAACACTGAAGCTTTCTTT.

The chain is built from TRBV28 and TRBJ2-7; no reliable D call. Trimming removed 5 bases at V and 0 bases at J, with 11 bases between. Germline values: CDR1 MDHEN, CDR2 SYDVKM. The CDR3 has 14 amino acids. The CDR3 region is CASSPSVSSYEQYF. Written as DNA, the CDR3 is TGTGCCAGCAGTCCTTCGGTGAGCTCCTACGAGCAGTACTTC.

The J gene is TRBJ2-1, the V gene TRBV29-1; D ambiguous. Trimming pared 6 bases from V and 4 bases from J, leaving 19 bases between. The V gene's germline CDR1 is SQVTM and CDR2 ANQGSEA. The CDR3 contains 15 residues. For the CDR3, the DNA is TGCAGCGTCCGAAAACCAGGTCCGGTATACAATGAGCAGTTCTTC. Its protein is CSVRKPGPVYNEQFF.

V usage is TRBV7-8 and J usage is TRBJ1-1; 8 bases align to TRBD1. CDR1 is SGHVS and CDR2 is FQNEAQ in the germline V gene. After removal of 1 base from V and 5 bases from J, the junction contained 12 bases not matched to a gene. The CDR3 loop spans 17 amino acids. Here the CDR3 reads CASSLVPLGQAGTEAFF. The CDR3 nucleotides read TGTGCCAGCAGCTTAGTTCCACTGGGACAGGCCGGGACTGAAGCTTTCTTT.

The V gene is TRBV25-1, the J gene TRBJ1-1, with a weak D call TRBD1 (5 bases). In germline, CDR1 is MGHDK, CDR2 SYGVNS. The CDR3 covers 13 residues. V gave up 8 bases and J gave up 1 base, with 11 bases separating them. The CDR3 DNA reads TGTGCCAGCTTCGACAGATCGAACACTGAAGCTTTCTTT. This translates into CASFDRSNTEAFF.